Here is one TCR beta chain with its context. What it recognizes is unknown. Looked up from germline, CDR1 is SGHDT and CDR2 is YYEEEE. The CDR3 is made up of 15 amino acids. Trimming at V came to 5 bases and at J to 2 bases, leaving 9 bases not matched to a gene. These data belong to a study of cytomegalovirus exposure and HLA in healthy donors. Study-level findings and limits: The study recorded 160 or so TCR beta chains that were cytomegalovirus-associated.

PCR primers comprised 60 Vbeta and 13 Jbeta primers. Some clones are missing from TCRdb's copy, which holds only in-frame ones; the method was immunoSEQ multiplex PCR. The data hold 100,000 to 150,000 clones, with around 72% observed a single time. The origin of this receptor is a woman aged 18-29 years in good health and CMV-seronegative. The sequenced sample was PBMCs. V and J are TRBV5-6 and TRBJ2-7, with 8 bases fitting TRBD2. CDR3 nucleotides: TGTGCCAGCAGTTACATAGCGGGGTCGACCTACGAGCAGTACTTC. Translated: CASSYIAGSTYEQYF.